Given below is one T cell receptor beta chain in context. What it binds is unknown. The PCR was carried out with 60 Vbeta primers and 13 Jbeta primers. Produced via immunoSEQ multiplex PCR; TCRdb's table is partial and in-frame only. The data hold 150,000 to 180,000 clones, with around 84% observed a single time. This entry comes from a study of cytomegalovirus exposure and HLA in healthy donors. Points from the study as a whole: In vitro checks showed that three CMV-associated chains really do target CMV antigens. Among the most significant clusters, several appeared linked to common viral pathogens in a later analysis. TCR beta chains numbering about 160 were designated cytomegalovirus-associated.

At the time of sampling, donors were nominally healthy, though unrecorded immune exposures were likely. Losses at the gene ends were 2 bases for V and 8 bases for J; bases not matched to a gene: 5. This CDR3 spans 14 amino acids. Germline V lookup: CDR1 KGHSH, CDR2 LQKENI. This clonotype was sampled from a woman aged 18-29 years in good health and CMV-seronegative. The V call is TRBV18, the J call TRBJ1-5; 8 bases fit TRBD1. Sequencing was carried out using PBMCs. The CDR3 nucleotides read TGTGCCAGCTCACCAACTCGACAGGGGAAGCCCCAGCATTTT. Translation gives CASSPTRQGKPQHF.